Sequencing of this TCR beta chain was carried out in a study of T cell responses to AZD1222 COVID-19 vaccine. The CDR3 extends over 13 amino acids. Trimming stripped 1 base from V and 4 bases from J, with 8 bases between. Germline V gene sequence: CDR1 SGHVS, CDR2 FQNEAQ. A note on this clone: Other DNA sequences in this sample translate to the same CDR3.

The table came from immunoSEQ multiplex PCR; TCRdb's copy has only in-frame clones and leaves some out. This sample has about 130,000 clones, with roughly 88% found just once. This chain links TRBV7-8 with TRBJ2-7; no clear D. The receptor comes from an adult in good health. This specimen was peripheral blood, taken on day 0 of AZD1222 vaccination. CDR3 residues: CASSLDTLYEQYF. The CDR3 DNA sequence: TGTGCCAGCAGCTTAGACACACTATACGAGCAGTACTTC. The full variable domain, its missing parts supplied by reference TRBV7-8 and TRBJ2-7, is GAGVSQSPRYKVAKRGQDVALRCDPISGHVSLFWYQQALGQGPEFLTYFQNEAQLDKSGLPSDRFFAERPEGSVSTLKIQRTQQEDSAVYLCASSLDTLYEQYFGPGTRLTVT.